This T cell receptor (beta chain) is drawn from a study of CD8+CD57+ T cells in acquired aplastic anemia. This CDR3 comprises 14 residues. CDR1 is SNHLY and CDR2 is FYNNEI in the germline V gene. The V segment lost 6 bases and the J segment 3 bases; nucleotides outside the gene matches: 4. Patients chosen for sequencing had shown CD8+CD57+ cell expansion by flow cytometry. Study-level points and caveats: Patients did not significantly differ from controls in CD8+ Simpson's diversity.

As for this clonotype: The target antigen is unknown.

Profiling of TCR beta VDJ combinations and CDR3 sequences used genomic DNA as template. TCRdb fed the reads into MiXCR, producing one record per CDR3 protein. The sample consists of under 350,000 distinct CDR3 sequences, approximately 57% of them appearing once. This chain links TRBV2 with TRBJ1-1; 10 bases map to TRBD1. The sequence derives from a human donor with aplastic anemia. The sample taken for sequencing was sorted CD4+, CD8+, or CD8+CD57+ T cells (not recorded which) from PBMCs. CDR3 loop: CASRRQGADTEAFF. Written as DNA, the CDR3 is TGTGCCAGCAGGAGACAGGGGGCGGACACTGAAGCTTTCTTT.